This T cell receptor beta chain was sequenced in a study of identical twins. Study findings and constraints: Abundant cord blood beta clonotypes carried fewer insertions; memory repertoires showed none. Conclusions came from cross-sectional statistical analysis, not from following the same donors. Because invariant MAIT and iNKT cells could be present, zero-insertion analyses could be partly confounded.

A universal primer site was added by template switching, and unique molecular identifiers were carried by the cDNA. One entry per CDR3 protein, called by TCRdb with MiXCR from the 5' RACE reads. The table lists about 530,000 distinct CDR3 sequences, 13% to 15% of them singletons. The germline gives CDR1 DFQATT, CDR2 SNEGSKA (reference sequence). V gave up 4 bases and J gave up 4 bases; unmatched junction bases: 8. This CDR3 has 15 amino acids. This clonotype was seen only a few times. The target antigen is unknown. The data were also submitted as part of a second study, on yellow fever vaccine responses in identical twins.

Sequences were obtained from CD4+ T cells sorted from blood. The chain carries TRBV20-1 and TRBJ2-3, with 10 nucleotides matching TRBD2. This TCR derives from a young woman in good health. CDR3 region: CSATRLAGTSDTQYF. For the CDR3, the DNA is TGCAGTGCTACCCGACTAGCGGGTACGTCAGATACGCAGTATTTT.